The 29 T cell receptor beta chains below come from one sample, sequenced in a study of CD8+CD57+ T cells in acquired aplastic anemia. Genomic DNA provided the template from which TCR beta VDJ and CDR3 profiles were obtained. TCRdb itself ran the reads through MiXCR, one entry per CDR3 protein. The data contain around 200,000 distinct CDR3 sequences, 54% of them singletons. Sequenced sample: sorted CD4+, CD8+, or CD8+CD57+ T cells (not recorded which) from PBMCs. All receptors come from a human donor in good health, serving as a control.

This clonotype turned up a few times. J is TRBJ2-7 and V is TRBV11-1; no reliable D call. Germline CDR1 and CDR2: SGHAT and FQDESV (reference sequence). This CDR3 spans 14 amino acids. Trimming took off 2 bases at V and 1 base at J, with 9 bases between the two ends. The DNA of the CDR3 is TGTGCCAGCAGCTTATGGCAGGAATCCTACGAGCAGTACTTC. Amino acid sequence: CASSLWQESYEQYF.

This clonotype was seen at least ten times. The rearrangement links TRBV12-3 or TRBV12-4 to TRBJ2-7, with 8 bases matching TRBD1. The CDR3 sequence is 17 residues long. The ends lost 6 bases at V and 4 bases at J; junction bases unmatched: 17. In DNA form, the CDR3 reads TGTGCCAGCAGCCCCAGACGATTGGGGACAGGATTATACGAGCAGTACTTC. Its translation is CASSPRRLGTGLYEQYF.

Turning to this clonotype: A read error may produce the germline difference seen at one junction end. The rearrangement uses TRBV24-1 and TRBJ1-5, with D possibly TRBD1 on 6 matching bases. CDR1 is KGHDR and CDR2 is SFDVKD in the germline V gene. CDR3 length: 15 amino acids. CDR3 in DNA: TGTGCCTCCAGTGCCCTGACAGGTCGGAATCAGCCCCAGCATTTT. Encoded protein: CASSALTGRNQPQHF.

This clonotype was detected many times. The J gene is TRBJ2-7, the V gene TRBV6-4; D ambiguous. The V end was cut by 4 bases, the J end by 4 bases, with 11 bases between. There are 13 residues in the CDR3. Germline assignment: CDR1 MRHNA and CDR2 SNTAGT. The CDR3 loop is CASSVWRTYEQYF. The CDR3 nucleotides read TGTGCCAGCAGTGTCTGGCGGACGTACGAGCAGTACTTC.

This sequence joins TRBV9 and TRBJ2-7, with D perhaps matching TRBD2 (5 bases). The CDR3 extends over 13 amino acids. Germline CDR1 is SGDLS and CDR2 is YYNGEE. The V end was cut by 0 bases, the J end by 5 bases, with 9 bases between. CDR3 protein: CASSVATRDEQYF. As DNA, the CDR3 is TGTGCCAGCAGCGTAGCTACGCGGGACGAGCAGTACTTC.

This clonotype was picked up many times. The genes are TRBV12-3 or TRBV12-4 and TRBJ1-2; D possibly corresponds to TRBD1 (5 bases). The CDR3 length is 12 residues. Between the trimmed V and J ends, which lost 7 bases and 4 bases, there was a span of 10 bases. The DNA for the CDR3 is TGTGCCAGCACCTCTGGGGGCTATGGCTACACCTTC. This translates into CASTSGGYGYTF.

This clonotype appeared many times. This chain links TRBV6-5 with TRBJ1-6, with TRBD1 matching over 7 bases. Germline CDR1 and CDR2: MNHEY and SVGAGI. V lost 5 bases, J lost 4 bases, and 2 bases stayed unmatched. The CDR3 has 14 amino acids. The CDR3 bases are TGTGCCAGCAGTCTCAGGGGGTATAATTCACCCCTCCACTTT. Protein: CASSLRGYNSPLHF.

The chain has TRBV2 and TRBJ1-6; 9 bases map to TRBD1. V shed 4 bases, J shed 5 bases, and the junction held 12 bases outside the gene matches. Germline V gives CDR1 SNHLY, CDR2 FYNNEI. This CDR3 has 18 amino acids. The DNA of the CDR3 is TGTGCCAGCAGTGCTCTTCTCGGGACAGGGTGGGATAATTCACCCCTCCACTTT. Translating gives CASSALLGTGWDNSPLHF.

The DNA of the CDR3 is TGTGCCAGCAGCTTACTTGGTCCCTATGGCTACACCTTC. The encoded protein is CASSLLGPYGYTF. The chain recombines TRBV7-2 with TRBJ1-2, with D unclear. Germline values: CDR1 SGHTA, CDR2 FQGNSA. The CDR3 covers 13 residues. V dropped 2 bases and J dropped 4 bases, with 8 bases sitting between them.

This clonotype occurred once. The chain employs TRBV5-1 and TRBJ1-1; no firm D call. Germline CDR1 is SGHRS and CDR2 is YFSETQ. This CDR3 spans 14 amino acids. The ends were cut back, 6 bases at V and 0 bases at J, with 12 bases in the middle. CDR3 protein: CASTPLNLNTEAFF. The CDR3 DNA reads TGCGCCAGCACCCCTTTAAACCTGAACACTGAAGCTTTCTTT.

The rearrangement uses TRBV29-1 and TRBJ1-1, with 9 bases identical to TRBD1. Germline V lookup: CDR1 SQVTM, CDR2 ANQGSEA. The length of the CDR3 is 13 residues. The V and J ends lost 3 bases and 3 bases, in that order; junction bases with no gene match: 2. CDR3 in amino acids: CSVDGTGYTEAFF. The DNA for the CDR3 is TGCAGCGTTGACGGGACAGGGTACACTGAAGCTTTCTTT.

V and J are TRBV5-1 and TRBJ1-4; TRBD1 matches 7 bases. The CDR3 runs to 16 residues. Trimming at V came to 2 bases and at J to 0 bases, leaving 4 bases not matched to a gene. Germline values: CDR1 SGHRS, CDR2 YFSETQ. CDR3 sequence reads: CASSFGTAATNEKLFF. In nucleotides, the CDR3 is TGCGCCAGCAGCTTCGGGACAGCAGCAACTAATGAAAAACTGTTTTTT.

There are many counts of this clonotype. The CDR3 DNA reads TGTGCCAGCAGGACGCCGGGACAGGGGAATTCACCCCTCCACTTT. Translating it yields CASRTPGQGNSPLHF. The chain uses TRBV28 and TRBJ1-6, with TRBD1 identical over 10 bases. The germline V gene encodes CDR1 MDHEN and CDR2 SYDVKM. CDR3 length: 15 residues. Trimming cost V 6 bases and J 7 bases; bases outside gene matches: 6.

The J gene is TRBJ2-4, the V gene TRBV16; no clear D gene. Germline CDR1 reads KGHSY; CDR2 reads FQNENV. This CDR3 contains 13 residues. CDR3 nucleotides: TGTGACAGAAACAAATACTCAGAAAACATTCAGTACTTC. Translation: CDRNKYSENIQYF.

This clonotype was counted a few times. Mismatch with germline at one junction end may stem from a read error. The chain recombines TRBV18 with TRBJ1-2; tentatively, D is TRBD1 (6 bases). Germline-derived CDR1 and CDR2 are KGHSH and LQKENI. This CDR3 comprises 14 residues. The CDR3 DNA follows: TGTGCCAGCTCTCCCGACCCCGGGACACCCCTAAGCCTCTTC. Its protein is CASSPDPGTPLSLF.

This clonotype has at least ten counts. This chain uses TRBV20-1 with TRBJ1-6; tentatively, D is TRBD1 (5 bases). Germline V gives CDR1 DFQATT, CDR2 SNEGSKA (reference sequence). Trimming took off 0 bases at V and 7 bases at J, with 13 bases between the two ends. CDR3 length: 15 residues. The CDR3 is CSARDLGQRNSPLHF. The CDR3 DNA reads TGCAGTGCTAGAGATTTGGGGCAGAGGAATTCACCCCTCCACTTT.

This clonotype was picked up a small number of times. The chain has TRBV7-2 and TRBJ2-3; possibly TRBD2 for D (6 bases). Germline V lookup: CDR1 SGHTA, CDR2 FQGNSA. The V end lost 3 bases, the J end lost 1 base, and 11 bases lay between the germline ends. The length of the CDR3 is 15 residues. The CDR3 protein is CASSFRRGGTDTQYF. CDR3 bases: TGTGCCAGCAGCTTCCGGCGGGGCGGCACAGATACGCAGTATTTT.

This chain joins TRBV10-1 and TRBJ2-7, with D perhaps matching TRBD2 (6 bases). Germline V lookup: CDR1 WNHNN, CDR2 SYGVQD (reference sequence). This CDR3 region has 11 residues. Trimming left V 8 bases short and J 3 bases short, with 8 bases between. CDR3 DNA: TGCGCCAGCGGGGGGATCTACGAGCAGTACTTC. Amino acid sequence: CASGGIYEQYF.

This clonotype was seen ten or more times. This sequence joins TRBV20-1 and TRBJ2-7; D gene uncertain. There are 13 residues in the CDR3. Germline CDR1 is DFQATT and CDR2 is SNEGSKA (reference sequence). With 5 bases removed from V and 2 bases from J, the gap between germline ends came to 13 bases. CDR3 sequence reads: CSALLVGAYEQYF. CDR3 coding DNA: TGCAGTGCTTTGCTGGTAGGTGCCTACGAGCAGTACTTC.

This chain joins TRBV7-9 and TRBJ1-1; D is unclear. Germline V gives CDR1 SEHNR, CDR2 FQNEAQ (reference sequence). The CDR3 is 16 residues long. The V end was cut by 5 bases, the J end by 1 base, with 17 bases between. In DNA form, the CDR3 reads TGTGCCAGCAGCATGATTAGTGGACCCAGGAACACTGAAGCTTTCTTT. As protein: CASSMISGPRNTEAFF.

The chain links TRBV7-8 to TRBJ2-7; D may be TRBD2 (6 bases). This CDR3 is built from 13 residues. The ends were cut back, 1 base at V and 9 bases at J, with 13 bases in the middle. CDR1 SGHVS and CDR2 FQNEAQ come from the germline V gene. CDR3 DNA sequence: TGTGCCAGCAGCTTAGTCCGGGGAGGTTCGCAGTACTTC. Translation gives CASSLVRGGSQYF.

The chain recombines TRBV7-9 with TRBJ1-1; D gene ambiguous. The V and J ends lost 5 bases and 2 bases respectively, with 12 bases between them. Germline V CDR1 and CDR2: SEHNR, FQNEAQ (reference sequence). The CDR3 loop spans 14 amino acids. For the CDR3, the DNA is TGTGCCAGCAGCCTGCGTGCGGATAACACTGAAGCTTTCTTT. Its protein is CASSLRADNTEAFF.

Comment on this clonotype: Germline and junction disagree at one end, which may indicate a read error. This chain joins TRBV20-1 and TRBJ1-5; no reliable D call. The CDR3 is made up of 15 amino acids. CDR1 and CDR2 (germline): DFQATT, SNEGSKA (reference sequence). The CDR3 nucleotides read TGTGGTGCTAGATTCCCGGGCGCTGAGAGTCAGCCCCAGCATTTT. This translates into CGARFPGAESQPQHF.

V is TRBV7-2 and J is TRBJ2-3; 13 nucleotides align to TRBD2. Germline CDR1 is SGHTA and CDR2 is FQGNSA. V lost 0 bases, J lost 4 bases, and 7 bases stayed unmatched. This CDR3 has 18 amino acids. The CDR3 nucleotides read TGTGCCAGCAGCTTAGCCCTCGGGACTAGCGGGGCATCAGATACGCAGTATTTT. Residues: CASSLALGTSGASDTQYF.

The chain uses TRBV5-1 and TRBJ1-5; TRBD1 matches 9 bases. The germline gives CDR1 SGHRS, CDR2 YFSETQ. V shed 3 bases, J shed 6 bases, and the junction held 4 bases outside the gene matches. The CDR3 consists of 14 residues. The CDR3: CASSSGQGLQPQHF. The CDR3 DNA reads TGCGCCAGCAGCTCTGGACAGGGGCTTCAGCCCCAGCATTTT.

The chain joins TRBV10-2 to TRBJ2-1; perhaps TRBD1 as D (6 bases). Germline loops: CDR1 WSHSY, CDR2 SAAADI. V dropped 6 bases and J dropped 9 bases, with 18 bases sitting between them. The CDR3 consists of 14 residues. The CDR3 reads CASRLEGEHSEQFF. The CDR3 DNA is TGCGCCAGCAGATTAGAGGGGGAACACAGTGAGCAGTTCTTC.

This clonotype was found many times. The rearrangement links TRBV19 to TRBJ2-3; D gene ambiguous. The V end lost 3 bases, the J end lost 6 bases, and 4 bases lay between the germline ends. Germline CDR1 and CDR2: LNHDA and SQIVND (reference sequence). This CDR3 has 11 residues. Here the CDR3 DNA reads TGTGCCAGTAGTATTGCGGATACGCAGTATTTT. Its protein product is CASSIADTQYF. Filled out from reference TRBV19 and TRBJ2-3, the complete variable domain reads DGGITQSPKYLFRKEGQNVTLSCEQNLNHDAMYWYRQDPGQGLRLIYYSQIVNDFQKGDIAEGYSVSREKKESFPLTVTSAQKNPTAFYLCASSIADTQYFGPGTRLTVL.

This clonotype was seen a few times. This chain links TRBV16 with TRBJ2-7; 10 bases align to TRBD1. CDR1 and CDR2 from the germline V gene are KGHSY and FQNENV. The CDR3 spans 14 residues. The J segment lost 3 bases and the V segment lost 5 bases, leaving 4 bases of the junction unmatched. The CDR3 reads CASSATGGGYEQYF. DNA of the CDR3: TGTGCCAGCAGCGCGACAGGGGGCGGCTACGAGCAGTACTTC. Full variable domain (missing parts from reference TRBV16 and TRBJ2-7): GEEVAQTPKHLVRGEGQKAKLYCAPIKGHSYVFWYQQVLKNEFKFLISFQNENVFDETGMPKERFSAKCLPNSPCSLEIQATKLEDSAVYFCASSATGGGYEQYFGPGTRLTVT.

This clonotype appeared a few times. CDR3 residues: CASSSGQGRETQYF. Written as DNA, the CDR3 is TGTGCCAGCAGTTCCGGACAGGGGAGAGAGACCCAGTACTTC. The rearrangement links TRBV28 to TRBJ2-5; the match to TRBD1 covers 9 bases. The V segment lost 4 bases and the J segment 4 bases; nucleotides outside the gene matches: 4. The CDR3 extends over 14 amino acids. The germline CDR1 and CDR2 sequences are MDHEN and SYDVKM.